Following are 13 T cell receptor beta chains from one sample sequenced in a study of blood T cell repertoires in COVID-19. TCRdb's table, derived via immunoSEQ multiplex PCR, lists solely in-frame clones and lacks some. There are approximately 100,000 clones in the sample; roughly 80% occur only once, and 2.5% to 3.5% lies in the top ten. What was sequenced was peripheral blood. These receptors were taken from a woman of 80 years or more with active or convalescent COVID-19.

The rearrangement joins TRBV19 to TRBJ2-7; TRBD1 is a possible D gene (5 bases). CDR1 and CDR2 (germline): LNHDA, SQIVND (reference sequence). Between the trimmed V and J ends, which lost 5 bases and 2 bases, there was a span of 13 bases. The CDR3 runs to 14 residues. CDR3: CASSLSTGAYEQYF. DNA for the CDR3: TGTGCCAGTAGTCTCTCCACAGGAGCCTACGAGCAGTACTTC.

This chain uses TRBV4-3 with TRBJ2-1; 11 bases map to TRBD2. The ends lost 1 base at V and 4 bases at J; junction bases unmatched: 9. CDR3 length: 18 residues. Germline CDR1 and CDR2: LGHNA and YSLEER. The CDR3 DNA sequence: TGCGCCAGCAGCCAAGTCCTAGCAGGACTAGCGGGTTACAATGAGCAGTTCTTC. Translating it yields CASSQVLAGLAGYNEQFF.

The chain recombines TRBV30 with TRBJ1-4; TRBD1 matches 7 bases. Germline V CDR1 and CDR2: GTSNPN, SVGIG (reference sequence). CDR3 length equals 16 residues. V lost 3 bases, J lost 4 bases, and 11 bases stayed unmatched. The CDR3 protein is CAWSLGQADLNEKLFF. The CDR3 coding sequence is TGTGCCTGGAGCCTCGGACAGGCGGACCTTAATGAAAAACTGTTTTTT.

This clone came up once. The CDR3 loop is CSASRGHPGDTQYF. DNA of the CDR3: TGCAGTGCTAGTAGGGGACACCCGGGGGATACGCAGTATTTT. The chain recombines TRBV20-1 with TRBJ2-3, with D perhaps TRBD1 (6 bases). Germline CDR1 reads DFQATT; CDR2 reads SNEGSKA (reference sequence). The V gene lost 3 bases and the J gene lost 6 bases, with 16 bases spanning the gap. This CDR3 is built from 14 residues.

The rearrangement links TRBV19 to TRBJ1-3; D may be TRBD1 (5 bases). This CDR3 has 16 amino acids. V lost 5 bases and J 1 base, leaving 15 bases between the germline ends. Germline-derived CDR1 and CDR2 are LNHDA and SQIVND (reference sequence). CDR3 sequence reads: CASSPLGRASGNTIYF. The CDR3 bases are TGTGCCAGTAGTCCGTTGGGCAGGGCGTCTGGAAACACCATATATTTT.

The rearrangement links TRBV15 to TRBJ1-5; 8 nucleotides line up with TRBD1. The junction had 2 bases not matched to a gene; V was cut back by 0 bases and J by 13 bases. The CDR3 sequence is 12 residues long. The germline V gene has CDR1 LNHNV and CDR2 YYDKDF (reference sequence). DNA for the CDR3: TGTGCCACCAGCAGAGACAGGGGGCCACAGCATTTT. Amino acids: CATSRDRGPQHF.

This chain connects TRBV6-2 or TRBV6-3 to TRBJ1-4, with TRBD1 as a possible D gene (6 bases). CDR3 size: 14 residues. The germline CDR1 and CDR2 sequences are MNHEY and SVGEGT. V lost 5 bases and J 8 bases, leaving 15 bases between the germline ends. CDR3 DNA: TGTGCCAGCAGTGAGGACAGACTTCGCGAAAAACTGTTTTTT. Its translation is CASSEDRLREKLFF.

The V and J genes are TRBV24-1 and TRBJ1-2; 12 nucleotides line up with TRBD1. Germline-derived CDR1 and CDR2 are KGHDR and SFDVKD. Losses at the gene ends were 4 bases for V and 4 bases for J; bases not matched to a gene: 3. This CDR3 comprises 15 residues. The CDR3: CATSEGTGGIYGYTF. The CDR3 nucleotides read TGTGCCACCAGTGAGGGGACAGGGGGCATCTATGGCTACACCTTC.

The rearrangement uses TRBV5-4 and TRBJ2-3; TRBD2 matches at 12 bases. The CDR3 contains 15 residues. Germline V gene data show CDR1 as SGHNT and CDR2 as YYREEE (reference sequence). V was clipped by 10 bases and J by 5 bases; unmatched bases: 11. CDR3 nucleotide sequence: TGTGCCGCAAGACTAGCGGGAGATTGGAGAGATACGCAGTATTTT. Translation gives CAARLAGDWRDTQYF.

DNA of the CDR3: TGTGCCAGCAGTGATCATCGGGGAGTCACTGAAGCTTTCTTT. Encoded protein: CASSDHRGVTEAFF. This chain uses TRBV6-1 with TRBJ1-1; D remains unclear. Deletions cut 3 bases from V and 4 bases from J, with 12 bases between. In germline, CDR1 is MNHNS, CDR2 SASEGT. The CDR3 runs 14 residues.

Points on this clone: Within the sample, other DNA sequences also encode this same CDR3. The CDR3 coding sequence is TGTGCCAGCAGCCCACGGGGAAACACCATATATTTT. It yields the protein CASSPRGNTIYF. The V call is TRBV9, the J call TRBJ1-3; unclear D gene. This CDR3 spans 12 amino acids. Germline CDR1 reads SGDLS; CDR2 reads YYNGEE. The V gene lost 4 bases and the J gene lost 4 bases, with 6 bases spanning the gap.

CDR3 sequence: CASITIRQGLLDGYTF. The CDR3 nucleotides are TGTGCCAGCATCACGATAAGACAGGGGCTGCTGGATGGCTACACCTTC. The rearrangement joins TRBV5-6 to TRBJ1-2; 8 bases map to TRBD1. The CDR3 contains 16 residues. CDR1 is SGHDT and CDR2 is YYEEEE in the germline V gene. Trimming at V came to 6 bases and at J to 6 bases, leaving 16 bases not matched to a gene.

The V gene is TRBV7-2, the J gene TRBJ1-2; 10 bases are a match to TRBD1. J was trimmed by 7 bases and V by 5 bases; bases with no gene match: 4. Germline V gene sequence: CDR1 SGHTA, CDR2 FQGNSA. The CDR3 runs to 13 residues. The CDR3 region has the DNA TGTGCCAGCAGCCCGGGACAGGGGTTTGGCTACACCTTC. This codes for CASSPGQGFGYTF.